Below are 23 T cell receptor beta chains sequenced from a single sample in a study of cytomegalovirus exposure and HLA in healthy donors (dated by TCRdb to the late 2010s). The method was the immunoSEQ multiplex PCR assay. A mixture of 60 forward primers for TCR Vbeta segments and 13 reverse primers for TCR Jbeta segments was used in the multiplex PCR. TCRdb obtained this table from immuneACCESS and retained in-frame rearrangements with V and J assigned. These tables miss some clones; where compared with another copy, unresolved V genes account for less than half of the shortfall, and the remainder is unexplained. The sample profile shows 65,000 to 90,000 clones; around 80% of them were found once. Under 2.5% of the sample goes to the ten largest clones. Specimen: PBMCs. These receptors were collected from a man younger than 35 in good health and CMV-seronegative.

The genes are TRBV5-4 and TRBJ1-4; 10 nucleotides match TRBD1. With V trimmed by 4 bases and J by 5 bases, 5 bases remained unmatched. Germline V CDR1 and CDR2: SGHNT, YYREEE (reference sequence). The CDR3 totals 15 residues. The CDR3 coding sequence is TGTGCCAGCAGCAAGGGGACAGGGGTAAATGAAAAACTGTTTTTT. Its translation is CASSKGTGVNEKLFF.

The V call is TRBV30, the J call TRBJ2-7; D may be TRBD1 (5 bases). CDR1 is GTSNPN and CDR2 is SVGIG in the germline V gene (reference sequence). CDR3 length equals 13 residues. Trimming pared 4 bases from V and 4 bases from J, leaving 14 bases between. The CDR3 sequence: CAWTPDNKYEQYF. In nucleotides, the CDR3 is TGTGCCTGGACTCCGGACAACAAGTACGAGCAGTACTTC.

The chain employs TRBV2 and TRBJ2-2, with unresolved D. The CDR3 is 14 residues long. Germline V gene data show CDR1 as SNHLY and CDR2 as FYNNEI. Trimming removed 0 bases from V and 5 bases from J, with 7 bases in between. CDR3 region: CASSEALRTGELFF. The CDR3 nucleotides are TGTGCCAGCAGTGAAGCGCTTCGGACCGGGGAGCTGTTTTTT.

The chain uses TRBV30 and TRBJ1-1; no reliable D call. The ends were cut back, 3 bases at V and 1 base at J, with 9 bases in the middle. Germline CDR1 GTSNPN, CDR2 SVGIG (reference sequence). The CDR3 length is 13 residues. The CDR3 DNA reads TGTGCCTGGAGGTCCCGGGAGAACACTGAAGCTTTCTTT. Amino acids: CAWRSRENTEAFF.

The count of this clone is one. V and J are TRBV5-4 and TRBJ1-2, with D possibly being TRBD1 (5 bases). V lost 3 bases, J lost 5 bases, and 11 bases lay in between. Germline lookup yields CDR1 SGHNT and CDR2 YYREEE (reference sequence). The CDR3 covers 13 residues. Here the CDR3 reads CASSYGGGYGYTF. CDR3 DNA: TGTGCCAGCAGCTATGGGGGGGGATATGGCTACACCTTC.

The J gene is TRBJ2-7, the V gene TRBV28; D perhaps matches TRBD1 (5 bases). Trimming stripped 5 bases from V and 0 bases from J, with 14 bases between. The germline gives CDR1 MDHEN, CDR2 SYDVKM. CDR3 length equals 15 residues. The CDR3 loop reads CASSTPDTRSYEQYF. CDR3 in DNA: TGTGCCAGCAGTACCCCGGACACGCGCTCCTACGAGCAGTACTTC.

The chain has TRBV27 and TRBJ1-2; a weak D match, TRBD1 (5 bases). This CDR3 spans 14 amino acids. Germline CDR1 MNHEY, CDR2 SMNVEV (reference sequence). V gave up 3 bases and J gave up 3 bases, with 11 bases separating them. The DNA of the CDR3 is TGTGCCAGCAGTTTTTCAGGGCAAGACTATGGCTACACCTTC. Its protein is CASSFSGQDYGYTF.

The chain links TRBV6-1 to TRBJ1-2; 8 nucleotides match TRBD1. Germline values: CDR1 MNHNS, CDR2 SASEGT. This CDR3 has 14 amino acids. After removal of 6 bases from V and 8 bases from J, the junction contained 11 bases not matched to a gene. Here the CDR3 reads CASSPGQGVEGYTF. Here the CDR3 DNA reads TGTGCCAGCAGCCCCGGACAGGGAGTTGAGGGCTACACCTTC.

The rearrangement uses TRBV7-3 and TRBJ1-2; D gene unclear. Germline V gene sequence: CDR1 SGHTA, CDR2 FQGTGA. V gave up 5 bases and J gave up 4 bases, with 14 bases separating them. The CDR3 covers 14 residues. This CDR3 is CASSTGGISYGYTF. CDR3 sequence (DNA): TGTGCCAGCAGCACCGGAGGGATCAGCTATGGCTACACCTTC.

The gene calls are TRBV9 and TRBJ2-3, with D tentatively TRBD2 (6 bases). The CDR3 consists of 16 residues. V dropped 4 bases and J dropped 2 bases, with 17 bases sitting between them. Germline CDR1 reads SGDLS; CDR2 reads YYNGEE. The chain's CDR3 is CASSRELRVFTDTQYF. The DNA for the CDR3 is TGTGCCAGCAGCCGGGAGTTGCGAGTCTTCACAGATACGCAGTATTTT.

The chain has TRBV7-2 and TRBJ2-3, with 9 nucleotides matching TRBD1. This CDR3 has 16 residues. V shed 2 bases, J shed 4 bases, and the junction held 7 bases outside the gene matches. Germline-derived CDR1 and CDR2 are SGHTA and FQGNSA. CDR3 bases: TGTGCCAGCAGCTTACGGGGGGACAGGGTGTCAGATACGCAGTATTTT. The encoded protein is CASSLRGDRVSDTQYF.

About this clone itself: One junction end does not reproduce the germline sequence, and a read error may be involved. The chain employs TRBV28 and TRBJ2-4; D may be TRBD1 (5 bases). This CDR3 region has 12 residues. CDR1 and CDR2 (germline): MDHEN, SYDVKM. CDR3 sequence: CASRATVPSLHF. CDR3 nucleotides: TGTGCCAGCAGAGCGACAGTCCCCAGCTTACACTTC.

The rearrangement uses TRBV27 and TRBJ2-1; the match to TRBD2 covers 7 bases. The CDR3 runs to 15 residues. The trim removed 6 bases at V and 5 bases at J, leaving 10 bases unmatched. Germline V CDR1 and CDR2: MNHEY, SMNVEV (reference sequence). CDR3 region: CASRMEGLVNNEQFF. As DNA, the CDR3 is TGTGCCAGCAGGATGGAAGGACTAGTAAACAATGAGCAGTTCTTC.

V is TRBV19 and J is TRBJ2-2; D perhaps matches TRBD1 (5 bases). This CDR3 has 13 residues. The V gene lost 6 bases and the J gene lost 8 bases, with 13 bases spanning the gap. CDR1 LNHDA and CDR2 SQIVND come from the germline V gene (reference sequence). Here the CDR3 DNA reads TGTGCCAGTAGCGTCACAGGACCAGGGGAGCTGTTTTTT. Protein product: CASSVTGPGELFF.

The rearrangement links TRBV5-1 to TRBJ2-7, with D perhaps matching TRBD2 (6 bases). The CDR3 spans 15 residues. The germline V gene encodes CDR1 SGHRS and CDR2 YFSETQ. V shed 0 bases and J shed 0 bases, with 10 bases lying between them. The DNA for the CDR3 is TGCGCCAGCAGCTTGGCCCCGGGGGACTCCTACGAGCAGTACTTC. Its translation is CASSLAPGDSYEQYF. The full variable domain, in which reference TRBV5-1 and TRBJ2-7 provide the parts outside the CDR3, is KAGVTQTPRYLIKTRGQQVTLSCSPISGHRSVSWYQQTPGQGLQFLFEYFSETQRNKGNFPGRFSGRQFSNSRSEMNVSTLELGDSALYLCASSLAPGDSYEQYFGPGTRLTVT.

The J gene is TRBJ1-5, the V gene TRBV5-5; 7 bases fit TRBD1. The CDR3 loop spans 16 amino acids. The trim removed 0 bases at V and 8 bases at J, leaving 11 bases unmatched. Germline CDR1 is SGHKS and CDR2 is YYEKEE (reference sequence). The CDR3 loop is CASSLATLTGMEPQHF. The CDR3 DNA reads TGTGCCAGCAGCTTGGCTACCCTGACAGGGATGGAGCCCCAGCATTTT. Using reference TRBV5-5 and TRBJ1-5 for the parts outside the CDR3, the full variable domain is DAGVTQSPTHLIKTRGQQVTLRCSPISGHKSVSWYQQVLGQGPQFIFQYYEKEERGRGNFPDRFSARQFPNYSSELNVNALLLGDSALYLCASSLATLTGMEPQHFGDGTRLSIL.

The chain employs TRBV5-4 and TRBJ2-7; 9 bases agree with TRBD1. In germline, CDR1 is SGHNT, CDR2 YYREEE (reference sequence). With V trimmed by 0 bases and J by 6 bases, 4 bases remained unmatched. There are 14 residues in the CDR3. The CDR3 DNA reads TGTGCCAGCAGCTTGGACAGGGGGCCTTCCGAGCAGTACTTC. Translation: CASSLDRGPSEQYF.

This clone was found once. The genes are TRBV5-4 and TRBJ2-3, with TRBD2 matching over 13 bases. Germline V lookup: CDR1 SGHNT, CDR2 YYREEE (reference sequence). The CDR3 extends over 20 amino acids. The V segment lost 0 bases and the J segment 0 bases; nucleotides outside the gene matches: 10. In DNA, the CDR3 is TGTGCCAGCAGCTTGGATCCCTTGACTAGCGGGAGGCGTAGCACAGATACGCAGTATTTT. This codes for CASSLDPLTSGRRSTDTQYF.

The chain employs TRBV19 and TRBJ1-2; a weak D match, TRBD1 (6 bases). The V end was cut by 6 bases, the J end by 5 bases, with 16 bases between. The CDR3 covers 14 residues. Germline V gene data show CDR1 as LNHDA and CDR2 as SQIVND (reference sequence). In DNA form, the CDR3 reads TGTGCCAGTAGCTATACAAATCAGGGGTATGGCTACACCTTC. Translating it yields CASSYTNQGYGYTF.

The chain has TRBV30 and TRBJ1-2; tentatively, D is TRBD1 (6 bases). V was cut by 3 bases and J by 4 bases, with 12 bases left in between. This CDR3 is 13 amino acids long. Looked up from germline, CDR1 is GTSNPN and CDR2 is SVGIG (reference sequence). The CDR3 DNA follows: TGTGCCTGGAGGTTCCAGGGGAGCTATGGCTACACCTTC. Protein sequence: CAWRFQGSYGYTF.

The chain joins TRBV28 to TRBJ1-2; 7 bases match TRBD1. CDR1 and CDR2 from the germline V gene are MDHEN and SYDVKM. The CDR3 spans 14 residues. The junction had 7 bases not matched to a gene; V was cut back by 4 bases and J by 5 bases. CDR3 sequence reads: CASSSVDRDYGYTF. The CDR3 DNA follows: TGTGCCAGCAGTTCGGTCGACAGGGATTATGGCTACACCTTC.

About this clone itself: The junction does not match germline at one end; this may be a read error. The gene calls are TRBV7-7 and TRBJ2-1, with 8 bases lining up with TRBD1. This CDR3 has 13 residues. CDR1 is SSHAT and CDR2 is FNYEAQ in the germline V gene (reference sequence). The CDR3, as DNA: TGTGCTAGCAGCCTAGGGACAGGTCTTGAGCAGTTCTTC. Translated, it gives CASSLGTGLEQFF. The variable domain in full, with the rest retrieved from reference TRBV7-7 and TRBJ2-1, is GAGVSQSPRYKVTKRGQDVTLRCDPISSHATLYWYQQALGQGPEFLTYFNYEAQPDKSGLPSDRFSAERPEGSISTLTIQRTEQRDSAMYRCASSLGTGLEQFFGPGTRLTVL.

In this sample, this clone turned up a few times. The chain combines TRBV5-8 with TRBJ1-5; D is perhaps TRBD1 (5 bases). Trimming pared 4 bases from V and 1 base from J, leaving 15 bases between. Germline V gene sequence: CDR1 SGHTS, CDR2 YDEGEE. The CDR3 runs 16 residues. The CDR3 DNA follows: TGTGCCAGCAGCCAGTCTTGGGGGGTAAGCAATCAGCCCCAGCATTTT. Translation: CASSQSWGVSNQPQHF.